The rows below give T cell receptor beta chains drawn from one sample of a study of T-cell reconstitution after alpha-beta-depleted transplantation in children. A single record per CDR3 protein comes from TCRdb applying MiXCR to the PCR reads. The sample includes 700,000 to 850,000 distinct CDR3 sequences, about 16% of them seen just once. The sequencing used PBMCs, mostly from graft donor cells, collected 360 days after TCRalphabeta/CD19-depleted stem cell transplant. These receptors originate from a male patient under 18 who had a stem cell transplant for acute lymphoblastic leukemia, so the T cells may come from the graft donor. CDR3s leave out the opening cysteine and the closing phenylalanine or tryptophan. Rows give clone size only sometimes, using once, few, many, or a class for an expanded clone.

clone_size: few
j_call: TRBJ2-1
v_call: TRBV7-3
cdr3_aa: ASSDGWEGRQQF

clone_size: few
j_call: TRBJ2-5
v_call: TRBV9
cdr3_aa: ASSVDLAVQETQY

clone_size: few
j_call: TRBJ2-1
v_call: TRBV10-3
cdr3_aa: AISRGDNEQF

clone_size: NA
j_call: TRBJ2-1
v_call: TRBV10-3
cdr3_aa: AISELNIAGVSSYNEQF

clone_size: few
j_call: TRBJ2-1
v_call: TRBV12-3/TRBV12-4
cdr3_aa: ASSSDHSYNEQF

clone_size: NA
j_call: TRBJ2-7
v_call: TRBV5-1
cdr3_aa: ASSFGGRGRIHEQY

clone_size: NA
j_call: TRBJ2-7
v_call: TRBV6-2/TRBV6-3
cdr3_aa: ASCRSAGALSEQY

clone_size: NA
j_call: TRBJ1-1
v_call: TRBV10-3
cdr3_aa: AVLQGLNTEAF

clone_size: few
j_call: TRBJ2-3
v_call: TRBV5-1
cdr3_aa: ASSPGHTDTQY

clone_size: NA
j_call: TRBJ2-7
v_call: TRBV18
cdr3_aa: ASSSRTSISYEQY

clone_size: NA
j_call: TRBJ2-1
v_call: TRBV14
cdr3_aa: ASSQDRGRLPNSYNEQF

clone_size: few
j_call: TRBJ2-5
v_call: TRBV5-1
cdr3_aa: ASSLAGHFQETQY

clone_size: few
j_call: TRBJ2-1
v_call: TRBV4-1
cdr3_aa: ASSQERDEQF

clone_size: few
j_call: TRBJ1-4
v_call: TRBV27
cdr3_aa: ASRLAGVAEKLF

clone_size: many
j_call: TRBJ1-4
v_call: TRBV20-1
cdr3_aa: SARDLDRGGEKLF

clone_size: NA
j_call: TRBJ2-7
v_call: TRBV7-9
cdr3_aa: ASSSPFINNYEQY

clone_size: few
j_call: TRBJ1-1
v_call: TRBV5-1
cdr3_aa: ASSLATKAF

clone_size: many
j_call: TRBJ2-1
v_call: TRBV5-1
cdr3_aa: ASSLGLAGVFANEQF

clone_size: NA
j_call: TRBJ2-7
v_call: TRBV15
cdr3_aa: ATSGQLNRLAGGYEQY

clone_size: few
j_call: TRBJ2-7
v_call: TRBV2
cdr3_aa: ATRQGLSYEQY

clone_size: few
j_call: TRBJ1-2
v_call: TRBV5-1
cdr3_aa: ASSLGRNGYT

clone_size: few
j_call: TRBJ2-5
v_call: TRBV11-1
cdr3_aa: ASSLNVGGSGQQETQY

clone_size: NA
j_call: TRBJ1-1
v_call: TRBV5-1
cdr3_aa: ASSLDPTGRLTEAF

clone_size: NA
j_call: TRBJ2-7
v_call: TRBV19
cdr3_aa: ASSTRGETYEQY

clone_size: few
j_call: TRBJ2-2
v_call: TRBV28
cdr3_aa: ASRVDRVPGELF

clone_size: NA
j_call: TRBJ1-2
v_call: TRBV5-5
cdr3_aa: ASSLEGRGGYT

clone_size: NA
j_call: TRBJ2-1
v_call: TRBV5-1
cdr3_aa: ASSLKTGVGNEQF

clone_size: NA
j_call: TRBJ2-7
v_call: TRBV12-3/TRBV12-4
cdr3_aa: ASSSEAGASYEQY

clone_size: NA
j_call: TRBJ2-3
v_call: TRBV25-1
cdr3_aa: ASSEGSSSTDTQY

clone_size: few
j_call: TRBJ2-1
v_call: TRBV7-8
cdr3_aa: ASSLALMGAETYNEQF

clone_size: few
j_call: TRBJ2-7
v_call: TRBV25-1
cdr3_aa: ASSDPSGTGGFFYEQY

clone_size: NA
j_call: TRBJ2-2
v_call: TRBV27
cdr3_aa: ASAGGPIRTGELF

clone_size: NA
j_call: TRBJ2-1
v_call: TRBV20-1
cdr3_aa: SAPIAGVYNEQF

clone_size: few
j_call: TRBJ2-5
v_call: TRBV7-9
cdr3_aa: ASNILQETQY

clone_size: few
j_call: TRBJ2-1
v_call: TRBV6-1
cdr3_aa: ASSPGATRGYEQF

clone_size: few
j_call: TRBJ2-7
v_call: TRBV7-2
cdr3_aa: ASSFATSGGYEQY

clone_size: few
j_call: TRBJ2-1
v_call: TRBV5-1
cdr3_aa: ASSLSPQGPQF

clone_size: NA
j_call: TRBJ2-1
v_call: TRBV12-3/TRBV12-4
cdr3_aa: ASSLGSGRSPRGF

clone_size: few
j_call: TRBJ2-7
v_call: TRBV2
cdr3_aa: ASSGPGTSGVYEQY

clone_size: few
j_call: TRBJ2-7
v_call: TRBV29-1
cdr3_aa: SVERLAGDYEQY

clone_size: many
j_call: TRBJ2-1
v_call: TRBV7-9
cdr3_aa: ASSRMTSGRYNEQF

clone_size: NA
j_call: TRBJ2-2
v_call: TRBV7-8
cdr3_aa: ASSSRFRGPDTGELF

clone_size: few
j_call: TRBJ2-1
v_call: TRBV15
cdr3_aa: ATSRVEGVRNNEQF

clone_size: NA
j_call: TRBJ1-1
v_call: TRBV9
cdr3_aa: ASSVGGGVMNTEAF

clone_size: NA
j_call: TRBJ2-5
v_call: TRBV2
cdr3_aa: ASRKGAETQY

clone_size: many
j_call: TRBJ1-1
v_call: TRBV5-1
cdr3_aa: ASSFGQGRTEAF